This T cell receptor beta chain was sequenced during a study of CD8 T cells in Susac syndrome. About 0.45 to 1 ug RNA was reverse transcribed with random hexamers. TCRdb reprocessed the immunoSEQ multiplex PCR reads via MiXCR and lists one record per CDR3 protein. The sample shows about 100,000 distinct CDR3 sequences, nearly 97% of them seen only once. The germline gives CDR1 DFQATT, CDR2 SNEGSKA (reference sequence). CDR3 length: 13 amino acids. Between the trimmed V and J ends, which lost 2 bases and 4 bases, there was a span of 11 bases. The sequenced material came from CD8+ T cells from PBMCs. The receptor was isolated from a human donor with Susac syndrome. This rearrangement joins TRBV20-1 to TRBJ2-5; D is uncertain. The DNA for the CDR3 is TGCAGTGCTAGACCCCAGGATAGAGAGACCCAGTACTTC. This translates into CSARPQDRETQYF.